This paragraph covers one T cell receptor (beta chain) sequence. An end of the junction differs from the germline gene, which may be a read error. Through a sample-barcoded 5' primer and a J-beta primer mix, a second PCR was run for roughly 6 to 11 cycles. TCRdb passed the 5' RACE reads through MiXCR, listing each CDR3 protein once. The table has about 1.6 million distinct CDR3 sequences, roughly 32% seen once. This entry belongs to a study of blood T cells in healthy people across ages. The germline V gene encodes CDR1 SEHNR and CDR2 FQNEAQ (reference sequence). This CDR3 has 16 amino acids. This clonotype was obtained from a woman aged 30 to 39 in good health. Specimen: blood. V is TRBV7-9 and J is TRBJ2-1, with 9 bases fitting TRBD1. CDR3 sequence (DNA): TGTGCCAGCAGCCCAGAAACAGGGGGCCAATTCAATGGGCAGTTCTTC. Translation: CASSPETGGQFNGQFF.